The next 22 T cell receptor beta chains were all read from a single sample in a study of cytomegalovirus exposure and HLA in healthy donors. PCR used 60 Vbeta primers and 13 Jbeta primers. Sequencing used immunoSEQ multiplex PCR; TCRdb keeps in-frame clones, though not all of them. The repertoire has roughly 100,000 clones, around 57% of them found once; the top ten carry around 4.8%. Sample: PBMCs. Every receptor here comes from a human donor in good health.

This clone has more than one count but fewer than ten. The V gene is TRBV9, the J gene TRBJ2-3; 8 bases fit TRBD2. The CDR3 totals 15 residues. Germline V gene data show CDR1 as SGDLS and CDR2 as YYNGEE. V trimming: 2 bases; J trimming: 4 bases; junction bases outside the gene matches: 6. This chain's CDR3 is CASSVGAGDADTQYF. CDR3 in DNA: TGTGCCAGCAGCGTTGGAGCGGGAGACGCAGATACGCAGTATTTT.

This clone was observed a handful of times. Other DNA sequences in this specimen translate into the identical CDR3. The J gene is TRBJ2-2, the V gene TRBV7-9, with 7 positions matching TRBD1. Looked up from germline, CDR1 is SEHNR and CDR2 is FQNEAQ (reference sequence). J gave up 6 bases and V 5 bases, and 9 bases lay outside the gene matches. CDR3 length: 15 residues. CDR3 in amino acids: CASSVRDSQPGELFF. CDR3 bases: TGTGCCAGCAGCGTCCGGGACAGTCAACCCGGGGAGCTGTTTTTT.

V usage is TRBV6-1 and J usage is TRBJ1-2; 11 bases agree with TRBD1. Germline CDR1 is MNHNS and CDR2 is SASEGT. Trimming removed 7 bases from V and 2 bases from J; junction bases left unmatched: 6. There are 15 residues in the CDR3. CDR3 amino acids: CASTEGTGGNYGYTF. The CDR3 DNA sequence: TGTGCCAGCACGGAGGGGACAGGGGGAAACTATGGCTACACCTTC.

This clone was picked up one time. This chain links TRBV27 with TRBJ2-7; 9 nucleotides align to TRBD1. In germline, CDR1 is MNHEY, CDR2 SMNVEV (reference sequence). The CDR3 sequence is 15 residues long. V dropped 1 base and J dropped 5; count of bases not matched to a gene: 6. CDR3 DNA sequence: TGTGCCAGCAGTTTATTGGGACAGGGAGTCAACGAGCAGTACTTC. This sequence encodes CASSLLGQGVNEQYF.

The chain joins TRBV2 to TRBJ2-5; 7 bases are shared with TRBD1. The ends lost 6 bases at V and 5 bases at J; junction bases unmatched: 12. The CDR3 length is 15 residues. Germline-derived CDR1 and CDR2 are SNHLY and FYNNEI. The CDR3 loop is CASSGGQAIGETQYF. The CDR3 coding sequence is TGTGCCAGCAGCGGCGGACAGGCTATAGGGGAGACCCAGTACTTC.

J is TRBJ2-7 and V is TRBV7-9; tentatively, D is TRBD2 (5 bases). The CDR3 length is 12 residues. CDR1 and CDR2 (germline): SEHNR, FQNEAQ (reference sequence). V lost 5 bases to trimming and J lost 9 bases, with 14 bases between them. Here the CDR3 reads CASSQRSGRQYF. Written as DNA, the CDR3 is TGTGCCAGCAGCCAAAGGAGCGGTCGGCAGTACTTC.

The chain employs TRBV13 and TRBJ1-3; TRBD1 agrees at 9 bases. V shed 8 bases and J 8 bases; nucleotides not matched to a gene: 10. The CDR3 covers 14 residues. Germline CDR1 PRHDT, CDR2 FYEKMQ (reference sequence). CDR3 in amino acids: CASGYRGQLDTIYF. In nucleotides, the CDR3 is TGTGCCAGCGGGTACAGGGGGCAATTAGACACCATATATTTT.

This clone has only a few counts. This rearrangement joins TRBV7-9 to TRBJ2-7, with 9 bases that match TRBD1. The junction had 5 bases not matched to a gene; V was cut back by 1 base and J by 1 base. The CDR3 has 16 amino acids. The germline CDR1 and CDR2 sequences are SEHNR and FQNEAQ (reference sequence). CDR3 coding DNA: TGTGCCAGCAGCTTAGGAGGGACAGGGATTTCCTACGAGCAGTACTTC. This gives the protein CASSLGGTGISYEQYF.

This rearrangement joins TRBV29-1 to TRBJ2-5; 8 bases are shared with TRBD1. This CDR3 is 12 amino acids long. Per germline, CDR1 SQVTM and CDR2 ANQGSEA. V trimming: 3 bases; J trimming: 5 bases; junction bases outside the gene matches: 2. The DNA of the CDR3 is TGCAGCGTTGAGTACAGGGGGGAGACCCAGTACTTC. Protein sequence: CSVEYRGETQYF.

This chain links TRBV7-9 with TRBJ1-1; no definite D call. Germline loops: CDR1 SEHNR, CDR2 FQNEAQ (reference sequence). V lost 8 bases to trimming and J lost 10 bases, with 11 bases between them. This CDR3 spans 10 amino acids. CDR3 loop: CASAQEAAFF. CDR3 coding DNA: TGTGCCAGCGCCCAGGAGGCAGCTTTCTTT.

This clone was counted only a few times. The chain uses TRBV5-6 and TRBJ1-4, with TRBD1 matching over 8 bases. The CDR3 is 14 amino acids. The V gene end was trimmed by 1 base and the J gene end by 8 bases; junction bases not matched to a gene: 4. Per the germline V gene, CDR1 is SGHDT and CDR2 is YYEEEE. Here the CDR3 reads CASSLTGGGEKLFF. CDR3 coding DNA: TGTGCCAGCAGCTTGACAGGGGGTGGGGAAAAACTGTTTTTT.

This clone showed up just a few times. J is TRBJ2-1 and V is TRBV18, with TRBD2 identical over 11 bases. The length of the CDR3 is 19 residues. Unmatched junction bases numbered 17, after V lost 5 bases and J lost 5 bases. Germline lookup yields CDR1 KGHSH and CDR2 LQKENI. DNA of the CDR3: TGTGCCAGCTCATTTTTCCTAGCGGGAGGACCCGCCCTGAACAATGAGCAGTTCTTC. Translating gives CASSFFLAGGPALNNEQFF.

This clone was seen only once. The J gene is TRBJ2-3, the V gene TRBV2; 9 bases agree with TRBD2. J lost 5 bases, V lost 6 bases, and 6 bases had no gene match. Germline CDR1 is SNHLY and CDR2 is FYNNEI. The CDR3 is made up of 14 amino acids. CDR3 residues: CASRRAGGRDTQYF. The CDR3 DNA reads TGTGCCAGCAGGAGAGCGGGAGGCAGAGATACGCAGTATTTT.

The chain uses TRBV30 and TRBJ2-1; 7 positions match TRBD1. The J segment lost 6 bases and the V segment lost 0 bases, leaving 14 bases of the junction unmatched. Looked up from germline, CDR1 is GTSNPN and CDR2 is SVGIG (reference sequence). The CDR3 extends over 17 amino acids. CDR3: CAWSVRLGITGANEQFF. CDR3 nucleotide sequence: TGTGCCTGGAGTGTACGCTTGGGGATCACAGGGGCCAATGAGCAGTTCTTC.

The rearrangement joins TRBV5-5 to TRBJ2-3; 8 positions match TRBD1. Germline V gene data show CDR1 as SGHKS and CDR2 as YYEKEE (reference sequence). CDR3 length equals 15 residues. Trimming cost V 1 base and J 3 bases; bases outside gene matches: 4. CDR3 nucleotide sequence: TGTGCCAGCAGCTTGTTCACAGGGGGAACAGATACGCAGTATTTT. Translating it yields CASSLFTGGTDTQYF.

The sample holds a few counts of this clone. The chain has TRBV4-1 and TRBJ2-1; tentatively, D is TRBD1 (5 bases). The CDR3 runs 11 residues. The germline CDR1 and CDR2 sequences are MGHRA and YSYEKL. Trimming shortened V by 4 bases and J by 9 bases, and 7 bases separated the two germline ends. CDR3 loop: CASSLQGEQFF. Written as DNA, the CDR3 is TGCGCCAGCAGCCTGCAGGGTGAGCAGTTCTTC.

The chain uses TRBV9 and TRBJ1-1; D ambiguous. The CDR3 has 16 residues. Trimming removed 4 bases at V and 0 bases at J, with 16 bases between. Looked up from germline, CDR1 is SGDLS and CDR2 is YYNGEE. The CDR3 nucleotides are TGTGCCAGCAGCAGCCGGGAAGAAACTATGAACACTGAAGCTTTCTTT. As protein: CASSSREETMNTEAFF.

The rearrangement uses TRBV2 and TRBJ1-2; 12 bases are shared with TRBD1. The CDR3 has 19 amino acids. J lost 1 base, V lost 3 bases, and 12 bases had no gene match. Germline CDR1 and CDR2: SNHLY and FYNNEI. DNA of the CDR3: TGTGCCAGCAGTGAGAGGGGGACAGGGGGCTTTGGTTTTAACTATGGCTACACCTTC. Amino acid sequence: CASSERGTGGFGFNYGYTF.

This clone has a handful of counts. The same CDR3 also results from other DNA sequences found in this sample. The CDR3 loop reads CASSEDRGPYNEQFF. In DNA form, the CDR3 reads TGTGCCAGCAGTGAAGACAGGGGGCCTTACAATGAGCAGTTCTTC. The rearrangement uses TRBV25-1 and TRBJ2-1; 10 positions match TRBD1. J lost 4 bases, V lost 2 bases, and 2 bases had no gene match. Germline-derived CDR1 and CDR2 are MGHDK and SYGVNS. The CDR3 is 15 amino acids.

This clone was recorded once. The CDR3 bases are TGTGCCAGTAGTCTAGGCAGCGGGAGTCCCGGGGAGCTGTTTTTT. Protein sequence: CASSLGSGSPGELFF. The V and J genes are TRBV19 and TRBJ2-2; 8 bases match TRBD2. Trimming at V came to 5 bases and at J to 6 bases, leaving 8 bases not matched to a gene. CDR1 and CDR2 from the germline V gene are LNHDA and SQIVND (reference sequence). The CDR3 contains 15 residues. Combining the CDR3 with reference TRBV19 and TRBJ2-2 gives the whole variable domain DGGITQSPKYLFRKEGQNVTLSCEQNLNHDAMYWYRQDPGQGLRLIYYSQIVNDFQKGDIAEGYSVSREKKESFPLTVTSAQKNPTAFYLCASSLGSGSPGELFFGEGSRLTVL.

This chain links TRBV10-3 with TRBJ1-2; TRBD1 aligns across 9 bases. Trimming at V came to 6 bases and at J to 3 bases, leaving 11 bases not matched to a gene. Looked up from germline, CDR1 is ENHRY and CDR2 is SYGVKD. The CDR3 loop spans 16 amino acids. The CDR3 nucleotides read TGTGCCATCAGCCCCGGACCGGGACAGGGAGACTATGGCTACACCTTC. This sequence encodes CAISPGPGQGDYGYTF.

The CDR3 DNA reads TGTGCCAGCAGTGCCGACAGGGGGCGCGACACTGAAGCTTTCTTT. It encodes CASSADRGRDTEAFF. The rearrangement uses TRBV6-1 and TRBJ1-1; TRBD1 aligns across 10 bases. CDR1 MNHNS and CDR2 SASEGT come from the germline V gene. CDR3 length equals 15 residues. V lost 4 bases to trimming and J lost 3 bases; unmatched junction nucleotides: 5.